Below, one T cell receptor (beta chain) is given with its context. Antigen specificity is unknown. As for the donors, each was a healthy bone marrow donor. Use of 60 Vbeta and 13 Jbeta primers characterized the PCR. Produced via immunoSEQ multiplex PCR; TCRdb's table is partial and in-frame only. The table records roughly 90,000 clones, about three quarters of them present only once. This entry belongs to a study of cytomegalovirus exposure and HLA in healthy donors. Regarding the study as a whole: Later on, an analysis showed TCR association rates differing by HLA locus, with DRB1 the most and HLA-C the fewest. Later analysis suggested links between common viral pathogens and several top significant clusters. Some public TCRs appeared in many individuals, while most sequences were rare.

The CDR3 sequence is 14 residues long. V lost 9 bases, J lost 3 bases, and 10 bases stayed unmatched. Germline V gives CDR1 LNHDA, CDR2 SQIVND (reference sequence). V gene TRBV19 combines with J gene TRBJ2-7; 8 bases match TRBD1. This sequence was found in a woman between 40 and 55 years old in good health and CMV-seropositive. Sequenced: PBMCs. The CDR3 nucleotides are TGTGCCAGCGGGACAGGTCAGGGACTCTACGAGCAGTACTTC. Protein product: CASGTGQGLYEQYF.